Below, one TCR beta chain is given with its context. The data are from a study of circulating and synovial CD4+ cells in juvenile arthritis. Produced via immunoSEQ multiplex PCR; TCRdb's table is partial and in-frame only. The repertoire holds approximately 16,000 clones, around nine tenths seen once, with approximately 0.73% in the top ten. This CDR3 region has 17 residues. The germline V gene has CDR1 MNHEY and CDR2 SMNVEV (reference sequence). V gave up 4 bases and J gave up 0 bases; unmatched junction bases: 7. The material sequenced was CD4+ T cells from blood. This TCR was sampled from a human donor with juvenile idiopathic arthritis. The V gene is TRBV27, the J gene TRBJ1-1; 11 bases agree with TRBD1. The DNA of the CDR3 is TGTGCCAGCAGTTCTACGGACAGGGGGCTGGTGAACACTGAAGCTTTCTTT. Translating it yields CASSSTDRGLVNTEAFF.